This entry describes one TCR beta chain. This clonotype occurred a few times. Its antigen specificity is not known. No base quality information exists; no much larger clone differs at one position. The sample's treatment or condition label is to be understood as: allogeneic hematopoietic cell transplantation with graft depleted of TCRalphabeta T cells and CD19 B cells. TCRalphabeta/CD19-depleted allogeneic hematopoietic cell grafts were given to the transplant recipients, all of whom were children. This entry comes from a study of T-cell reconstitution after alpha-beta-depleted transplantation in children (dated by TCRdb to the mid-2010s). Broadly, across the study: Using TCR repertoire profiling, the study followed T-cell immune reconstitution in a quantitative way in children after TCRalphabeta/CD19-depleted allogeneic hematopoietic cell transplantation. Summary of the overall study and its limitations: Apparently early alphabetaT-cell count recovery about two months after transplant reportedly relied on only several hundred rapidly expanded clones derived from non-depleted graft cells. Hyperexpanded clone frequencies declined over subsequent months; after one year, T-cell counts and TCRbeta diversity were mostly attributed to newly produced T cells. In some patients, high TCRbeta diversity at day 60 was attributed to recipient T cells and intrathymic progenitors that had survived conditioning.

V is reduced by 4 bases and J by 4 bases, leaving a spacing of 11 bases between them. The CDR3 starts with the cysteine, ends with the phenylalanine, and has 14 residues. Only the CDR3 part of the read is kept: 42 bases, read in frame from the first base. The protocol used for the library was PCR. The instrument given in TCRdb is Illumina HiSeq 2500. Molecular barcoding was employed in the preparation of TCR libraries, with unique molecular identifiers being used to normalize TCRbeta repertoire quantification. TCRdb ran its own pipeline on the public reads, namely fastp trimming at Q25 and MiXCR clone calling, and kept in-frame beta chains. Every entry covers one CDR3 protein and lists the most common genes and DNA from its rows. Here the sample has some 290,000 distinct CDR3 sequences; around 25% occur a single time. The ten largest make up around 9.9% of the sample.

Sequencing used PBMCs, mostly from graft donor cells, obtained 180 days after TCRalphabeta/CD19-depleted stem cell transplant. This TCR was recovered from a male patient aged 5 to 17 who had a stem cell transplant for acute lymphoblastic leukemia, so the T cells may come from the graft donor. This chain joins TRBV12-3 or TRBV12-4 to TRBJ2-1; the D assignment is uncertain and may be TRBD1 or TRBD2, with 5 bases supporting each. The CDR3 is CASSSGPLYNEQFF. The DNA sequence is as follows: TGTGCCAGCAGTTCGGGACCGCTGTACAATGAGCAGTTCTTC.